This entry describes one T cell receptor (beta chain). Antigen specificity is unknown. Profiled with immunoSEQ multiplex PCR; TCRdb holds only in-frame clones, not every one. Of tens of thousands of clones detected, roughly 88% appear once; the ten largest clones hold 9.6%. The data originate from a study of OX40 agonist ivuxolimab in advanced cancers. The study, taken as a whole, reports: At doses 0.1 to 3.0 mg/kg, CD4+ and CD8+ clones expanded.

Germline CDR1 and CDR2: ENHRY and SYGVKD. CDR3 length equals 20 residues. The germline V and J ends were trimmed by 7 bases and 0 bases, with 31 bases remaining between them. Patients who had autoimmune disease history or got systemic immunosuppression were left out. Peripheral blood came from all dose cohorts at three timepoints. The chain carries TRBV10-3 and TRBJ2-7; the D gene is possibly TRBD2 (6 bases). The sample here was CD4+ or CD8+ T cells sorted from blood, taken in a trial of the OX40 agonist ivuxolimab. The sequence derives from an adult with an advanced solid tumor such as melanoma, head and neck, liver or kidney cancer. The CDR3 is CAIKGDGGLPPAGTSYEQYF. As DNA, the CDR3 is TGTGCCATCAAAGGGGACGGAGGGCTCCCCCCGGCGGGAACCTCCTACGAGCAGTACTTC.